The rows below give T cell receptor beta chains drawn from one sample of a study of cytomegalovirus exposure and HLA in healthy donors. TCRdb's copy holds only in-frame clones and misses some; the assay was immunoSEQ multiplex PCR. The sample carries roughly 82,000 clones, approximately 72% recorded once. Material: PBMCs. The source of these receptors is a woman between 40 and 55 years old in good health and CMV-seropositive. CDR3s include the opening cysteine and the closing phenylalanine or tryptophan. D genes are given only for firm matches. Expanded clones are given a class, and other clones once, few, many or no size at all.

j_call d_call clone_size v_call cdr3_aa cdr3_nt
TRBJ2-7 TRBD1 NA TRBV7-9 CASSSRQGAYEQYF TGTGCCAGCAGCTCCAGACAGGGGGCCTACGAGCAGTACTTC
TRBJ1-1 TRBD1 NA TRBV10-1 CASSERQGLTEAFF TGCGCCAGCAGTGAACGACAGGGACTTACTGAAGCTTTCTTT
TRBJ2-7 NA NA TRBV19 CASSIQGFGGEQYF TGTGCCAGTAGCATACAGGGCTTCGGGGGAGAGCAGTACTTC
TRBJ2-5 TRBD2 NA TRBV7-2 CASSGSGRAGVGTQYF TGTGCCAGCAGCGGTAGCGGGAGGGCCGGGGTGGGGACCCAGTACTTC
TRBJ2-1 NA NA TRBV19 CASTPPGAYNEQFF TGTGCCAGTACCCCGCCTGGAGCCTACAATGAGCAGTTCTTC
TRBJ1-2 NA NA TRBV6-5 CASSLQGGSGGYPF TGTGCCAGCAGTCTCCAGGGTGGATCGGGCGGCTACCCCTTC
TRBJ1-3 NA few TRBV15 CATSRDSHSSGNTIYF TGTGCCACCAGCAGAGATTCGCACAGCTCTGGAAACACCATATATTTT
TRBJ1-2 NA NA TRBV5-4 CASSLVNSPTVGYTF TGTGCCAGCAGCTTGGTTAACAGTCCGACGGTGGGCTACACCTTC
TRBJ1-2 NA NA TRBV30 CAWGTGMGYGYTF TGTGCCTGGGGAACAGGGATGGGGTATGGCTACACCTTC
TRBJ2-2 TRBD1 NA TRBV5-1 CASSTNRGGELFF TGCGCCAGCAGCACAAACAGGGGCGGGGAGCTGTTTTTT
TRBJ1-1 NA NA TRBV9 CASSVSGHLNTEAFF TGTGCCAGCAGCGTATCGGGACACTTGAACACTGAAGCTTTCTTT
TRBJ2-3 TRBD2 NA TRBV9 CASSPPSGGPSDTQYF TGTGCCAGCAGCCCCCCTAGCGGGGGCCCCTCGGATACGCAGTATTTT
TRBJ1-1 NA few TRBV6-5 CASSYTSREGTEAFF TGTGCCAGCAGTTACACCTCCAGGGAGGGCACTGAAGCTTTCTTT
TRBJ1-4 NA NA TRBV28 CASTSRGVSNEKLFF TGTGCCAGCACTTCGCGGGGGGTCTCTAATGAAAAACTGTTTTTT
TRBJ1-2 NA NA TRBV4-1 CASSQGAHGYTF TGCGCCAGCAGCCAGGGGGCACATGGCTACACCTTC
TRBJ2-7 NA few TRBV7-2 CASSLGSSLAKGNSYEQYF TGTGCCAGCAGTTTGGGGTCTAGCTTGGCTAAGGGAAACTCCTACGAGCAGTACTTC
TRBJ2-7 TRBD1 NA TRBV19 CASRPGQSSYEQYF TGTGCCAGTAGGCCGGGACAGAGCTCCTACGAGCAGTACTTC
TRBJ2-7 NA NA TRBV30 CAWSPGLDYEQYF TGTGCCTGGTCCCCGGGGTTAGACTACGAGCAGTACTTC
TRBJ1-5 NA once TRBV19 CASTGYHQPQHF TGTGCCAGTACAGGTTATCATCAGCCCCAGCATTTT
TRBJ2-3 NA NA TRBV25-1 CASSLGGVSTDTQYF TGTGCCAGCAGCCTCGGCGGAGTTAGCACAGATACGCAGTATTTT
TRBJ1-5 NA NA TRBV30 CAWSAGMGNQPQHF TGTGCCTGGAGCGCAGGAATGGGCAATCAGCCCCAGCATTTT
TRBJ2-3 TRBD2 once TRBV10-3 CAISESLLAGRGRVTDTQYF TGTGCCATCAGTGAGTCGCTTCTAGCGGGACGGGGGCGGGTCACAGATACGCAGTATTTT
TRBJ2-7 NA NA TRBV19 CASGTSSSYEQYF TGTGCCAGCGGGACTTCAAGCTCCTACGAGCAGTACTTC
TRBJ2-7 TRBD1 NA TRBV18 CASSPKGQGYEQYF TGTGCCAGCTCACCGAAGGGACAGGGCTACGAGCAGTACTTC
TRBJ2-5 TRBD1 few TRBV5-6 CASSYGTGQETQYF TGTGCCAGCAGCTATGGGACAGGACAAGAGACCCAGTACTTC
TRBJ1-1 TRBD1 NA TRBV30 CAGTGPHGEAFF TGTGCCGGGACAGGCCCTCATGGTGAAGCTTTCTTT
TRBJ1-6 NA NA TRBV2 CASSSEVFGSPLHF TGTGCCAGCAGTTCTGAGGTGTTTGGTTCACCCCTCCACTTT
TRBJ2-5 NA NA TRBV7-3 CASSLTGTSGTQYF TGTGCCAGCAGCCTCACAGGAACTTCAGGGACCCAGTACTTC
TRBJ2-1 TRBD2 NA TRBV10-1 CASSPLAGGAYNEQFF TGCGCCAGCAGTCCTTTAGCGGGAGGTGCTTACAATGAGCAGTTCTTC
TRBJ2-7 TRBD1 NA TRBV5-6 CASSFNGQGTYEQYF TGTGCCAGCAGCTTCAATGGACAGGGTACCTACGAGCAGTACTTC
TRBJ2-5 TRBD2 NA TRBV10-3 CAISGLAGLQETQYF TGTGCCATCAGCGGACTAGCGGGACTACAAGAGACCCAGTACTTC
TRBJ2-1 TRBD2 NA TRBV5-1 CASSLFTSARNEQFF TGCGCCAGCAGCTTGTTCACTAGCGCTCGGAATGAGCAGTTCTTC
TRBJ2-7 NA NA TRBV7-3 CASSFPGADEQYF TGTGCCAGCAGCTTTCCAGGGGCCGACGAGCAGTACTTC
TRBJ1-2 TRBD1 NA TRBV10-3 CAINYPPQGANGYTF TGTGCCATCAACTACCCCCCACAGGGGGCAAACGGCTACACCTTC
TRBJ2-7 NA NA TRBV28 CASSQDSSYEQYF TGTGCCAGCAGTCAAGACAGCTCCTACGAGCAGTACTTC
TRBJ2-3 TRBD1 NA TRBV7-2 CASSLGGGKWDTQYF TGTGCCAGCAGCTTAGGAGGGGGCAAATGGGATACGCAGTATTTT
TRBJ2-1 NA few TRBV7-8 CASSGPGIAQGEQFF TGTGCCAGCAGCGGTCCCGGGATCGCCCAAGGTGAGCAGTTCTTC
TRBJ1-1 NA NA TRBV21-1 CASSPLGARNTEAFF TGTGCCAGCAGCCCCCTGGGGGCCCGGAACACTGAAGCTTTCTTT
TRBJ2-5 NA NA TRBV2 CASASWETQYF TGTGCCAGCGCTAGCTGGGAGACCCAGTACTTC